Listed below are T cell receptor beta chains from one sample, sequenced in a study of shared clonotypes between healthy human individuals. Sequencing used immunoSEQ multiplex PCR; TCRdb keeps in-frame clones, though not all of them. The table has some 550,000 clones, 95% to 98% seen once. The sequencing sample was made of naive CD4+ T cells sorted from blood. The receptor source for this set is a young woman in good health. Each CDR3 is given with its conserved first and last residue. A D gene is named only where the DNA matches it firmly. The size entry is marked missing in some rows and otherwise reads once, few, many or a size class.

J gene,clone size,V gene,D gene,CDR3 protein,CDR3 DNA
TRBJ2-3,once,TRBV28,.,CASSFHASGSDTQYF,TGTGCCAGCAGTTTTCATGCTTCAGGTAGTGATACGCAGTATTTT
TRBJ2-3,.,TRBV28,.,CASSSPGGTDTQYF,TGTGCCAGCAGTTCTCCCGGGGGCACAGATACGCAGTATTTT
TRBJ1-4,.,TRBV25-1,.,CASTGGEGEKKLFF,TGTGCCAGCACCGGAGGGGAGGGGGAAAAAAAACTGTTTTTT
TRBJ1-1,.,TRBV7-9,.,CASSGRTANTEAFF,TGTGCCAGCAGCGGACGGACGGCGAACACTGAAGCTTTCTTT
TRBJ2-2,.,TRBV7-7,.,CASSPSSGAATGELFF,TGTGCCAGCAGCCCAAGCTCAGGGGCGGCCACCGGGGAGCTGTTTTTT
TRBJ2-1,.,TRBV14,.,CASSQVGLSQFF,TGTGCCAGCAGCCAAGTGGGACTCTCGCAGTTCTTC
TRBJ2-7,.,TRBV29-1,.,CSVVASWVSEQYF,TGCAGCGTTGTTGCTAGCTGGGTCAGCGAGCAGTACTTC
TRBJ2-7,.,TRBV28,.,CASSFDAGFAEQYF,TGTGCCAGCAGTTTCGATGCAGGGTTCGCCGAGCAGTACTTC
TRBJ2-5,.,TRBV7-3,TRBD2,CASSLGLAGGPGSRETQYF,TGTGCCAGCAGCTTAGGACTAGCGGGAGGGCCGGGTAGTAGGGAGACCCAGTACTTC
TRBJ1-2,.,TRBV7-2,.,CASSPQTGNDYGYTF,TGTGCCAGCAGCCCCCAGACAGGAAACGACTATGGCTACACCTTC
TRBJ2-2,.,TRBV7-7,TRBD2,CASSREGSGTANTGELFF,TGTGCCAGCAGCCGGGAGGGTAGCGGGACGGCGAACACCGGGGAGCTGTTTTTT
TRBJ1-4,once,TRBV30,.,CAWSVTEEKLFF,TGTGCCTGGAGTGTAACGGAGGAAAAACTGTTTTTT
TRBJ2-3,.,TRBV19,TRBD2,CASSSIAGETDTQYF,TGTGCCAGTAGTTCAATAGCGGGAGAGACAGATACGCAGTATTTT
TRBJ2-5,.,TRBV15,.,CATSRRARETQYF,TGTGCCACCAGCAGACGGGCCCGCGAGACCCAGTACTTC
TRBJ1-1,.,TRBV28,.,CASSLVGPPTEAFF,TGTGCCAGCAGTTTGGTAGGACCCCCGACTGAAGCTTTCTTT
TRBJ2-3,.,TRBV28,TRBD2,CASSIGTSGRWDTQYF,TGTGCCAGCAGCATAGGGACTAGCGGGCGATGGGATACGCAGTATTTT
TRBJ2-1,.,TRBV7-3,TRBD2,CASSFTSDSYNEQFF,TGTGCCAGCAGCTTTACTAGCGACTCCTACAATGAGCAGTTCTTC
TRBJ2-7,.,TRBV28,TRBD1,CASSIGDRATNEQYF,TGTGCCAGCAGCATTGGGGACAGGGCGACCAACGAGCAGTACTTC